One and the same sample provided the 15 T cell receptor beta chains below, sequenced in a study of cytomegalovirus exposure and HLA in healthy donors. The study ran its PCR with 60 Vbeta and 13 Jbeta primers. Assay: immunoSEQ multiplex PCR; the TCRdb copy retains only in-frame clones and omits some. Of some 160,000 clones in the sample, about 82% are singletons; the top ten hold 4.3%. Sequencing used PBMCs. The receptors come from a woman between 40 and 55 years old in good health and CMV-seropositive.

In its sample, this clone was seen once. The genes are TRBV7-6 and TRBJ1-4, with D unclear. In germline, CDR1 is SGHVS, CDR2 FNYEAQ. CDR3 length: 14 residues. Trimming left V 2 bases short and J 4 bases short, with 8 bases between. DNA of the CDR3: TGTGCCAGCAGCTTAAGCGCCTTTAATGAAAAACTGTTTTTT. Its translation is CASSLSAFNEKLFF. The whole variable domain, remainder taken from reference TRBV7-6 and TRBJ1-4, is GAGVSQSPRYKVTKRGQDVALRCDPISGHVSLYWYRQALGQGPEFLTYFNYEAQQDKSGLPNDRFSAERPEGSISTLTIQRTEQRDSAMYRCASSLSAFNEKLFFGSGTQLSVL.

CDR3 sequence: CASSQDLRAQETQYF. CDR3 coding DNA: TGCGCCAGCAGCCAAGATCTGAGGGCACAAGAGACCCAGTACTTC. The V and J genes are TRBV4-3 and TRBJ2-5, with D possibly matching TRBD2 (5 bases). V was shortened by 0 bases and J by 2 bases, with 10 bases between the two germline ends. CDR1 and CDR2 from the germline V gene are LGHNA and YSLEER. This CDR3 has 15 residues.

The chain uses TRBV19 and TRBJ1-6, with TRBD1 as a possible D gene (5 bases). V was cut by 0 bases and J by 5 bases, with 11 bases left in between. Germline V gene lookup returns CDR1 LNHDA and CDR2 SQIVND (reference sequence). This CDR3 spans 16 amino acids. CDR3 nucleotides: TGTGCCAGTAGTATAGAACGGGGGACTAATAATTCACCCCTCCACTTT. This gives the protein CASSIERGTNNSPLHF. The whole variable domain, remainder taken from reference TRBV19 and TRBJ1-6, is DGGITQSPKYLFRKEGQNVTLSCEQNLNHDAMYWYRQDPGQGLRLIYYSQIVNDFQKGDIAEGYSVSREKKESFPLTVTSAQKNPTAFYLCASSIERGTNNSPLHFGNGTRLTVT.

The chain recombines TRBV27 with TRBJ1-2, with a weak D call TRBD1 (5 bases). The CDR3 extends over 15 amino acids. The germline V gene encodes CDR1 MNHEY and CDR2 SMNVEV (reference sequence). Trimming pared 5 bases from V and 4 bases from J, leaving 17 bases between. CDR3 region: CASSGGTPRSYGYTF. CDR3 in DNA: TGTGCCAGCAGTGGCGGGACCCCGAGGTCCTATGGCTACACCTTC.

This clone came up a few times. The CDR3 protein is CASRDGTGARGYTF. Written as DNA, the CDR3 is TGTGCCAGCAGAGACGGGACAGGGGCAAGAGGCTACACCTTC. V and J are TRBV2 and TRBJ1-2; TRBD1 matches at 10 bases. CDR1 is SNHLY, CDR2 FYNNEI, per germline. The CDR3 is made up of 14 amino acids. V dropped 6 bases and J dropped 8; count of bases not matched to a gene: 9. Looking up the rest from reference TRBV2 and TRBJ1-2 gives the full variable domain: EPEVTQTPSHQVTQMGQEVILRCVPISNHLYFYWYRQILGQKVEFLVSFYNNEISEKSEIFDDQFSVERPDGSNFTLKIRSTKLEDSAMYFCASRDGTGARGYTFGSGTRLTVV.

This clone was recorded only once. The rearrangement links TRBV28 to TRBJ2-7; TRBD1 matches 7 bases. The CDR3 has 14 residues. The V segment lost 1 base and the J segment 5 bases; nucleotides outside the gene matches: 5. Germline V gene lookup returns CDR1 MDHEN and CDR2 SYDVKM. The DNA of the CDR3 is TGTGCCAGCAGTTTATACAGGGGCGGCCACGAGCAGTACTTC. Protein: CASSLYRGGHEQYF.

This chain connects TRBV7-3 to TRBJ2-5; 11 positions match TRBD2. The trim removed 4 bases at V and 5 bases at J, leaving 6 bases unmatched. This CDR3 comprises 15 residues. The germline V gene encodes CDR1 SGHTA and CDR2 FQGTGA. The CDR3 bases are TGTGCCAGCAGCTCAAACGGACTAGCGGGTGAGACCCAGTACTTC. Residues: CASSSNGLAGETQYF.

The rearrangement links TRBV7-8 to TRBJ2-7; 7 bases line up with TRBD2. J lost 6 bases, V lost 8 bases, and 10 bases had no gene match. Germline V lookup: CDR1 SGHVS, CDR2 FQNEAQ. The CDR3 is 13 residues long. CDR3 DNA: TGTGCCAGCTTTAGGACTAGAGGCGCCGAGCAGTACTTC. It yields the protein CASFRTRGAEQYF. Filled out from reference TRBV7-8 and TRBJ2-7, the complete variable domain reads GAGVSQSPRYKVAKRGQDVALRCDPISGHVSLFWYQQALGQGPEFLTYFQNEAQLDKSGLPSDRFFAERPEGSVSTLKIQRTQQEDSAVYLCASFRTRGAEQYFGPGTRLTVT.

This chain uses TRBV5-6 with TRBJ2-1; tentatively, D is TRBD2 (6 bases). The CDR3 is 12 residues long. The germline CDR1 and CDR2 sequences are SGHDT and YYEEEE. Trimming cost V 3 bases and J 8 bases, with 9 bases left between them. The CDR3 nucleotides read TGTGCCAGCAGCTCGGGACTCCATGAGCAGTTCTTC. Protein product: CASSSGLHEQFF. The whole variable domain, remainder taken from reference TRBV5-6 and TRBJ2-1, is DAGVTQSPTHLIKTRGQQVTLRCSPKSGHDTVSWYQQALGQGPQFIFQYYEEEERQRGNFPDRFSGHQFPNYSSELNVNALLLGDSALYLCASSSGLHEQFFGPGTRLTVL.

This clone was counted between two and nine times. The chain links TRBV15 to TRBJ1-1, with 12 bases that match TRBD1. Trimming removed 0 bases from V and 5 bases from J; junction bases left unmatched: 7. The CDR3 loop spans 17 amino acids. Looked up from germline, CDR1 is LNHNV and CDR2 is YYDKDF (reference sequence). The CDR3 nucleotides read TGTGCCACCAGCAGAGATCAGGGACAGGGGGCTAGTACTGAAGCTTTCTTT. It codes for CATSRDQGQGASTEAFF.

The chain couples TRBV5-1 to TRBJ2-7, with a tentative D call TRBD1 (5 bases). Trimming cost V 1 base and J 3 bases, with 11 bases left between them. The CDR3 loop spans 14 amino acids. Germline V gene data show CDR1 as SGHRS and CDR2 as YFSETQ. The CDR3 loop reads CASSLFGQGYEQYF. DNA for the CDR3: TGCGCCAGCAGCTTGTTTGGGCAGGGCTACGAGCAGTACTTC.

A few counts support this clone. V and J are TRBV23-1 and TRBJ1-4; maybe TRBD1 (6 bases). TRBV23-1 is marked as an open reading frame, function uncertain. Trimming took off 4 bases at V and 8 bases at J, with 17 bases between the two ends. The length of the CDR3 is 15 residues. CDR3 DNA sequence: TGCGCCAGCAGTCGAAGACAGGCCCCCAAAGAAAAACTGTTTTTT. Its protein is CASSRRQAPKEKLFF.

The V and J genes are TRBV27 and TRBJ1-5, with TRBD1 identical over 7 bases. Trimming at V came to 5 bases and at J to 2 bases, leaving 6 bases not matched to a gene. Germline V gene sequence: CDR1 MNHEY, CDR2 SMNVEV (reference sequence). The length of the CDR3 is 15 residues. CDR3 in amino acids: CASSPETGGNQPQHF. The CDR3 nucleotides are TGTGCCAGCAGTCCCGAAACAGGGGGCAATCAGCCCCAGCATTTT.

This clone was recorded only once. The chain couples TRBV16 to TRBJ1-2; D might be TRBD1 (5 bases). Looked up from germline, CDR1 is KGHSY and CDR2 is FQNENV. The CDR3 runs 16 residues. Trimming left V 3 bases short and J 1 base short, with 15 bases between. The DNA for the CDR3 is TGTGCCAGCAGCCACGGGGGGGTGGCCCTTAACTATGGCTACACCTTC. Its translation: CASSHGGVALNYGYTF.

The rearrangement links TRBV27 to TRBJ1-6; D not resolved. CDR3 length equals 16 residues. From germline, CDR1 is MNHEY and CDR2 SMNVEV (reference sequence). Trimming pared 3 bases from V and 0 bases from J, leaving 9 bases between. The chain's CDR3 is CASSFQQSSYNSPLHF. The CDR3 region has the DNA TGTGCCAGCAGTTTCCAACAGAGCTCCTATAATTCACCCCTCCACTTT.